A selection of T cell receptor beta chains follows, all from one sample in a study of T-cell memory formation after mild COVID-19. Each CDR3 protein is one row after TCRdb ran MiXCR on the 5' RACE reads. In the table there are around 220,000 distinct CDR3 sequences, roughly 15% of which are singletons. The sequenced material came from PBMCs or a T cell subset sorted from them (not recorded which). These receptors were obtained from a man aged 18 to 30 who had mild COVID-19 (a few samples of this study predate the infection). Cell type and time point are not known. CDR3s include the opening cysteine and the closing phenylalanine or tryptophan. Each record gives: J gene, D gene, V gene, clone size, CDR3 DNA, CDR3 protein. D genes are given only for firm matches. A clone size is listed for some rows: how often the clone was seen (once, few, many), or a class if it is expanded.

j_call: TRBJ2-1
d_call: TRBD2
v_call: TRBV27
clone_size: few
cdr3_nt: TGTGCCAGCAGTTTGGGACTAGTCTCCTACAATGAGCAGTTCTTC
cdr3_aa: CASSLGLVSYNEQFF

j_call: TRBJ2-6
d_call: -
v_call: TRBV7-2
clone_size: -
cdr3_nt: TGTGCCAGCAGCCCCAGACGCGAGGGGGCCAACGTCCTGACTTTC
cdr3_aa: CASSPRREGANVLTF

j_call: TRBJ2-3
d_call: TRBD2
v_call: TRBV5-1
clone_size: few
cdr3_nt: TGCGCCAGCAGCCTCTCGCTAGCGGGCCCTAGCACAGATACGCAGTATTTT
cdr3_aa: CASSLSLAGPSTDTQYF

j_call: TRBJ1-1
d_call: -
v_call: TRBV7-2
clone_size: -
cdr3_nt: TGTGCCAGCAGCTTTTCACAGTCTTCAGAAGCTTTCTTT
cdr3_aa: CASSFSQSSEAFF

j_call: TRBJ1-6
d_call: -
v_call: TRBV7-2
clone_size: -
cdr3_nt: TGTGCCAGCAGTGTTTGGACCCCCTATAATTCACCCCTCCACTTT
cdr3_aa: CASSVWTPYNSPLHF

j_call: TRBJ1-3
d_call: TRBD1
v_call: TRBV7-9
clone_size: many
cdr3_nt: TGTGCCAGCAGTCACCGGGACAGGGGGAACACCATATATTTT
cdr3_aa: CASSHRDRGNTIYF

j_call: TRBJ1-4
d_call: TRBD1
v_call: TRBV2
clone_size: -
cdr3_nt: TGTGCCAGCAGTGCGACAGGGCCTTATGAAAAACTGTTTTTT
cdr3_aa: CASSATGPYEKLFF

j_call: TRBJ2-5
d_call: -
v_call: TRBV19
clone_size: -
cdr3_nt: TGTGCCAGTACCCCGTCACTGAGGTACCAAGAGACCCAGTACTTC
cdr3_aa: CASTPSLRYQETQYF

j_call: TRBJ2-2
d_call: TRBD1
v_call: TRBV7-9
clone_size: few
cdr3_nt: TGTGCCAGCAGCTCCCCGGCGCGGGACAGGGGCACCGGGGAGCTGTTTTTT
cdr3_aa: CASSSPARDRGTGELFF

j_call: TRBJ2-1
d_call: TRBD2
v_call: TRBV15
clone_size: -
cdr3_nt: TGTGCCACCAGCAGCGGAGGCAAGCGGGGGGGTGGTGAGCAGTTCTTC
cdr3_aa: CATSSGGKRGGGEQFF

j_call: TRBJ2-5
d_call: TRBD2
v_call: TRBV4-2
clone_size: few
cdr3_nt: TGTGCCAGCAGCCAAGAGAAGCGGGGGAGTCGAGAGACCCAGTACTTC
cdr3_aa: CASSQEKRGSRETQYF

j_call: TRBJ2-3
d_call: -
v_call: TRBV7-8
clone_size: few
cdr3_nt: TGTGCCAGCAGCAAAAGGCTGGACACTCTTTCCATCACCACAGATACGCAGTATTTT
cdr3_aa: CASSKRLDTLSITTDTQYF

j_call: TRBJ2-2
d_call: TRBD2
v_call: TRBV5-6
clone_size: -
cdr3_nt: TGTGCCAGCAGCCCGGGACTAGTCCGCGGGGAGCTGTTTTTT
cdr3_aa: CASSPGLVRGELFF

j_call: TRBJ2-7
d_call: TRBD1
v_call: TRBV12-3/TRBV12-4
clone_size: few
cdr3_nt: TGTGCCAGCAGTACCCAGGACAGGGGTGGCGAGCAGTACTTC
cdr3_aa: CASSTQDRGGEQYF